This T cell receptor (beta chain) appears in the sequencing data of a study of cytomegalovirus exposure and HLA in healthy donors. Study overall: 81% of roughly 400 genotyped donors fell in the Caucasian-associated ancestry cluster. Study-level findings and limits: V- and J-gene trimming of TCR beta was linked (in a later analysis) to a missense DCLRE1C variant. Being productive about 90% or about 30% of the time was typical of most TCR beta V segments in an earlier analysis.

Turning to this clone: Antigen: not known.

PCR amplification relied on 60 Vbeta primers (plus 13 Jbeta primers). Repertoires were generated with immunoSEQ multiplex PCR, while TCRdb's copy carries only in-frame clones and drops some. The profile covers roughly 86,000 clones, with under 85% appearing a single time and under 8% taken by the ten largest. The germline V gene encodes CDR1 MNHEY and CDR2 SVGAGI. Trimming removed 6 bases at V and 4 bases at J, with 16 bases between. This CDR3 is built from 14 residues. This chain links TRBV6-5 with TRBJ2-7; D perhaps matches TRBD2 (6 bases). Sample: PBMCs. The sequence was collected from a man over 45 in good health and CMV-seropositive. CDR3 loop: CASSPLGGPYEQYF. The CDR3 DNA reads as TGTGCCAGCAGCCCCCTCGGGGGACCATACGAGCAGTACTTC.